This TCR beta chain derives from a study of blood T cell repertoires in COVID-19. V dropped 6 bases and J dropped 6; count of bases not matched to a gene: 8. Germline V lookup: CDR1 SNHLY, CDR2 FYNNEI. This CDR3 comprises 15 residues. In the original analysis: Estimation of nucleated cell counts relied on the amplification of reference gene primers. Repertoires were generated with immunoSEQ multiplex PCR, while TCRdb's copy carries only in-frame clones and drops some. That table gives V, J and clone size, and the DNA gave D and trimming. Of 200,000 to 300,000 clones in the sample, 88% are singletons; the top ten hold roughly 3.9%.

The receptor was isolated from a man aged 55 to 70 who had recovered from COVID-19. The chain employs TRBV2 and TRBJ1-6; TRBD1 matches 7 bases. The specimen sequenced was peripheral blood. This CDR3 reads CASRSTGNGNSPLHF. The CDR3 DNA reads TGTGCCAGCAGGTCGACAGGGAATGGTAATTCACCCCTCCACTTT.